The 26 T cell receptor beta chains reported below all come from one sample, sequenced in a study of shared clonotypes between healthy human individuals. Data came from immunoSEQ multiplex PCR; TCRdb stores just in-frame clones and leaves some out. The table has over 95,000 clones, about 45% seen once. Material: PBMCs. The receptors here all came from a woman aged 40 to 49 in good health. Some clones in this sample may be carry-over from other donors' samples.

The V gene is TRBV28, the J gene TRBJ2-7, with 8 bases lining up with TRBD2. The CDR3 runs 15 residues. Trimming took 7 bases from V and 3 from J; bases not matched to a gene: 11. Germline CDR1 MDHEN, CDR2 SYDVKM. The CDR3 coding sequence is TGTGCCAGCACCCCCGCCGGGAGCGGGAGCTACGAGCAGTACTTC. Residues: CASTPAGSGSYEQYF.

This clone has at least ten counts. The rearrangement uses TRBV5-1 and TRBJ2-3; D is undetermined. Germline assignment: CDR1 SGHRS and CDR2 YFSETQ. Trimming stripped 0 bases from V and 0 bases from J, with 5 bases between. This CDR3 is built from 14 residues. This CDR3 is CASSLGASTDTQYF. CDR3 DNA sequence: TGCGCCAGCAGCTTGGGCGCTAGCACAGATACGCAGTATTTT.

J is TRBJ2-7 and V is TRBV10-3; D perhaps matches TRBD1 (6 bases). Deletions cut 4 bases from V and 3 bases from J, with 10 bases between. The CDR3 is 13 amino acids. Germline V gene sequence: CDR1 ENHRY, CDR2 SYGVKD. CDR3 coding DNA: TGTGCCATCAGTGTAGCACAGGGCTACGAGCAGTACTTC. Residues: CAISVAQGYEQYF.

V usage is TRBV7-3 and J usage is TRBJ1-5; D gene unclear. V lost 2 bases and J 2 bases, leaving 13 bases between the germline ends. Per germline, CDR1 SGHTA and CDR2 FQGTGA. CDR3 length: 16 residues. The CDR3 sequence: CASSLDSGRGNQPQHF. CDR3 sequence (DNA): TGTGCCAGCAGCTTAGATTCGGGGAGAGGCAATCAGCCCCAGCATTTT.

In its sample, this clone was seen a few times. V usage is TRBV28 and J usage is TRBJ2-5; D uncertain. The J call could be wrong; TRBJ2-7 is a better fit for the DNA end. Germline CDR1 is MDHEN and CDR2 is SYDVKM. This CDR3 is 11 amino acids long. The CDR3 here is CASSPLSEQYF. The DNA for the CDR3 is TGTGCCAGCAGTCCCTTGTCCGAGCAGTACTTC.

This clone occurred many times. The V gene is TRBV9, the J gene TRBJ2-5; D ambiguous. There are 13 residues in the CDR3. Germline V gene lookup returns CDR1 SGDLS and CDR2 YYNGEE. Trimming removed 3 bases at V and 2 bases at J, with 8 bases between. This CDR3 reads CASSAPSQETQYF. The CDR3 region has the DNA TGTGCCAGCAGCGCCCCTAGTCAAGAGACCCAGTACTTC.

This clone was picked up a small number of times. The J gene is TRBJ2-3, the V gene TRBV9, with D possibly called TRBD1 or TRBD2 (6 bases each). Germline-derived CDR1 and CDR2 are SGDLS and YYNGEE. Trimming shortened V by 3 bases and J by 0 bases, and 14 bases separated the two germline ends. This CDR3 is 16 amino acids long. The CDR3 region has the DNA TGTGCCAGCAGCGAGAGGGGGGACACCAGCACAGATACGCAGTATTTT. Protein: CASSERGDTSTDTQYF.

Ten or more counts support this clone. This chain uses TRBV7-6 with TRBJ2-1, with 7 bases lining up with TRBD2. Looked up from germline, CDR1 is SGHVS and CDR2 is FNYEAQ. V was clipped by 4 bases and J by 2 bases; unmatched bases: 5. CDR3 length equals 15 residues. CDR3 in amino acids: CASSYSGATYNEQFF. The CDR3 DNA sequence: TGTGCCAGCAGCTACAGCGGGGCGACCTACAATGAGCAGTTCTTC.

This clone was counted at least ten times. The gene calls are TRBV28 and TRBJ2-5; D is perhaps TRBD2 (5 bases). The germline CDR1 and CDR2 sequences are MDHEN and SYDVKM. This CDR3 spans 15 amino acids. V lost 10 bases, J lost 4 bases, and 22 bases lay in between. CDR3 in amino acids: CATLARIPHGETQYF. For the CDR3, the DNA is TGTGCCACCCTAGCCAGGATCCCCCACGGAGAGACCCAGTACTTC.

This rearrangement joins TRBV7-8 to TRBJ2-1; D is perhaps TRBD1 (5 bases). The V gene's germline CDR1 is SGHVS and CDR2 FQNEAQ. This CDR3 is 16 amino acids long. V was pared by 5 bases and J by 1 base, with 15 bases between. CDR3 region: CASSPPWGGSYNEQFF. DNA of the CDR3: TGTGCCAGCAGCCCTCCCTGGGGCGGATCCTACAATGAGCAGTTCTTC.

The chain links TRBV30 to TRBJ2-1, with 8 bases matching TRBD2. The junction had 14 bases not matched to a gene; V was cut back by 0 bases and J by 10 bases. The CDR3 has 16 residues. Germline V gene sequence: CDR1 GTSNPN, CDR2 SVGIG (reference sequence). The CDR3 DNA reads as TGTGCCTGGAGTGTACGAGGGAGCGGGAGCATAAGGGAGCAGTTCTTC. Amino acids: CAWSVRGSGSIREQFF.

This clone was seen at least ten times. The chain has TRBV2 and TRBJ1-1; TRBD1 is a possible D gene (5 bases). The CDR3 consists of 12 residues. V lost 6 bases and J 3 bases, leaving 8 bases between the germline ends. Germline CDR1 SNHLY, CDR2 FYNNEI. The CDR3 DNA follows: TGTGCCAGCAGGGACACCTACACTGAAGCTTTCTTT. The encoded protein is CASRDTYTEAFF.

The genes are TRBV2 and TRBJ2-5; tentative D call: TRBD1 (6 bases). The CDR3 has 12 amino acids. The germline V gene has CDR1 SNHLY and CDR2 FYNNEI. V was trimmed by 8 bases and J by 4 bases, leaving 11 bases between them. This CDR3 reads CASLDSGETQYF. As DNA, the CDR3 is TGTGCCAGCCTGGACAGCGGAGAGACCCAGTACTTC.

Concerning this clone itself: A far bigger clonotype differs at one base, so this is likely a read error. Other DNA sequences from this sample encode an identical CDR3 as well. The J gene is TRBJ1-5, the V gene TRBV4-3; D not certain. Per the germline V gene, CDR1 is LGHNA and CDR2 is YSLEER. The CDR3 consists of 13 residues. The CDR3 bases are TGCGCCAGCAGCCATGGACCCAATCAGCCTCAGCATTTT. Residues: CASSHGPNQPQHF.

The CDR3 loop reads CATSRGDYGYTF. For the CDR3, the DNA is TGTGCCACCTCAAGAGGAGACTATGGCTACACCTTC. This rearrangement joins TRBV14 to TRBJ1-2; D is uncertain. CDR3 length equals 12 residues. With 10 bases removed from V and 3 bases from J, the gap between germline ends came to 12 bases. The germline gives CDR1 SGHDN, CDR2 FVKESK. Based on the CDR3 plus reference TRBV14 and TRBJ1-2, the full variable domain is EAGVTQFPSHSVIEKGQTVTLRCDPISGHDNLYWYRRVMGKEIKFLLHFVKESKQDESGMPNNRFLAERTGGTYSTLKVQPAELEDSGVYFCATSRGDYGYTFGSGTRLTVV.

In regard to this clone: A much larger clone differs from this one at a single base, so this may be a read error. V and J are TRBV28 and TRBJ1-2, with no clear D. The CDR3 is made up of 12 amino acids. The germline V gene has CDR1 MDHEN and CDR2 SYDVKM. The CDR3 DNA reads TGTGCCAGCAGTTGGTCGGACTATGGCTACGCCTTC. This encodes CASSWSDYGYAF.

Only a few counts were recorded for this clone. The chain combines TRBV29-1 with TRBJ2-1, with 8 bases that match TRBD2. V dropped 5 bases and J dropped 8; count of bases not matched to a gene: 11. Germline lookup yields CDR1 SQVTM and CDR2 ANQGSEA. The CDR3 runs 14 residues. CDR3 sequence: CSVRPNGLADEQFF. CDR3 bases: TGCAGCGTTCGGCCCAACGGACTAGCTGATGAGCAGTTCTTC.

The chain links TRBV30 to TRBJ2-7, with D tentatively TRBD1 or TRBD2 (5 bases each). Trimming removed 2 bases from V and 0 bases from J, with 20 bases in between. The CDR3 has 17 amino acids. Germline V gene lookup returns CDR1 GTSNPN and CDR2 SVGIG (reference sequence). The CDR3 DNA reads TGTGCCTGGAGTCCCCGCTATGGGACGCAGGACTCCTACGAGCAGTACTTC. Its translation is CAWSPRYGTQDSYEQYF.

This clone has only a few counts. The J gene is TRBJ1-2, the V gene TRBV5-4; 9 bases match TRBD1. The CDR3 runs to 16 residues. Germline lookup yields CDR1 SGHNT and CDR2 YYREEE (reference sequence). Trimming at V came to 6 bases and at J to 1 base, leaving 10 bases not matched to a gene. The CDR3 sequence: CASKTGQGILNYGYTF. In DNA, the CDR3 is TGTGCCAGCAAAACCGGACAGGGGATCCTTAACTATGGCTACACCTTC.

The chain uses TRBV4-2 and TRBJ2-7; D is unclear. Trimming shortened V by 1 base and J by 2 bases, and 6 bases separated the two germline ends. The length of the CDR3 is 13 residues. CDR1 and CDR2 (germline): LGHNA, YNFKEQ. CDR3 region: CASSQGQPYEQYF. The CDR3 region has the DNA TGTGCCAGCAGCCAAGGGCAGCCCTACGAGCAGTACTTC.

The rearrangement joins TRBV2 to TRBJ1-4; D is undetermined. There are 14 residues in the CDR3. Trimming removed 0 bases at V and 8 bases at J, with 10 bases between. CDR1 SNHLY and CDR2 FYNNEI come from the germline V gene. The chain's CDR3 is CASSEAVPREKLFF. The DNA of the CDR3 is TGTGCCAGCAGTGAAGCGGTACCACGGGAAAAACTGTTTTTT.

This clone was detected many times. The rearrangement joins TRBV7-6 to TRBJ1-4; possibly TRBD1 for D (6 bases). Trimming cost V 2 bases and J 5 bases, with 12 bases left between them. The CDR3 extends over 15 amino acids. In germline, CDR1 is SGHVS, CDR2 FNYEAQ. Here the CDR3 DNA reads TGTGCCAGCAGCTTAAACAGACAGGAGAATGAAAAACTGTTTTTT. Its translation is CASSLNRQENEKLFF. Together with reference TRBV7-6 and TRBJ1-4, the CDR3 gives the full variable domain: GAGVSQSPRYKVTKRGQDVALRCDPISGHVSLYWYRQALGQGPEFLTYFNYEAQQDKSGLPNDRFSAERPEGSISTLTIQRTEQRDSAMYRCASSLNRQENEKLFFGSGTQLSVL.

Here the CDR3 reads CATQGIDSNQPQHF. In DNA, the CDR3 is TGTGCCACCCAAGGGATAGATAGCAATCAGCCCCAGCATTTT. This sequence joins TRBV6-6 and TRBJ1-5, with D uncertain. The V gene's germline CDR1 is MNHNY and CDR2 SVGAGI (reference sequence). Trimming cost V 10 bases and J 0 bases, with 13 bases left between them. This CDR3 contains 14 residues.

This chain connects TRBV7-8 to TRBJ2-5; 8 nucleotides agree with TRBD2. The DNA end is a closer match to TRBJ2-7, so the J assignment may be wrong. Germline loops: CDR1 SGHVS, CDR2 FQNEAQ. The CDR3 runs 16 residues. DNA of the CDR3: TGTGCCAGCAGCTTAGAGGGTCTAGCGGGCTCCCGCGAGCAGTACTTC. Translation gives CASSLEGLAGSREQYF.

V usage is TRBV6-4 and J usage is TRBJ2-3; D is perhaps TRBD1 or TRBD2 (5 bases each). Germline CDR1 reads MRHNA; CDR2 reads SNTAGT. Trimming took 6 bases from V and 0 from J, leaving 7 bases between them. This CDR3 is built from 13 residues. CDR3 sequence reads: CASSGASTDTQYF. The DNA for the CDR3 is TGTGCCAGCAGCGGGGCCAGCACAGATACGCAGTATTTT.

In nucleotides, the CDR3 is TGTGCCAGCAGCCGGGCAGGGAGCTCCTACAATGAGCAGTTCTTC. This gives the protein CASSRAGSSYNEQFF. This sequence joins TRBV7-2 and TRBJ2-1, with D tentatively TRBD1 or TRBD2 (5 bases each). The V end was cut by 5 bases, the J end by 0 bases, with 11 bases between. Germline V gene lookup returns CDR1 SGHTA and CDR2 FQGNSA. This CDR3 region has 15 residues.